The sequence of this T cell receptor beta chain was determined in a study of blood T cell repertoires in COVID-19 (dated by TCRdb to the early 2020s). Regarding the study in general: Samples covering the acute and convalescent phases of COVID-19 were provided by collaborators in the United States, Italy and Spain. HLA class I and class II types, where available, came from metadata supplied by the sample provider rather than from assay-based typing. Nearly every sample came with metadata listing a de-identified subject ID, COVID-19 status, age in years and sex. The repertoires were released in a freely available public database meant as a resource for research on the immune response to SARS-CoV-2. The samples were drawn from the first 160 participants of the ongoing ImmuneRACE study and from some 1,300 subjects provided by 6 global collaborators. The prospective study material was composed of cDNA or gDNA derived from T cells, B-cell-depleted T cells, or PBMCs. The dataset comprised deeply sampled blood TCRbeta repertoires from subjects exposed to, actively infected with, or recovered from COVID-19. The full study reports these points: How much clinical and demographic metadata was included differed by source and by participant, and the metadata was provided uncurated.

The immunoSEQ Assay, a bias-controlled multiplex PCR, was used to amplify TCRbeta CDR3 regions from genomic DNA. For the original study's pipeline: The number of nucleated cells in each sample was estimated by amplification of reference gene primers within the assay. To quantify the absolute abundance of each unique TCRbeta CDR3 rearrangement, sequence reads were collapsed and filtered. For each sample, productive Simpson clonality was calculated as the square root of Simpson's diversity index over productive rearrangements. Entries here come from immuneACCESS through TCRdb and include only in-frame sequences with V and J called. Some clones fail to appear in such tables; in the studies checked, an unresolved V gene covers under half of the shortfall, and the cause of the remainder is unknown. V and J calls and clone size follow that table, whereas D and trimming were derived from the DNA. The sample has about 140,000 clones on record, about nine tenths of them singletons. The ten largest clones take up approximately 2.5% of the sample.

For this clone: The antigen it binds to is not known. One base away there is no much larger clone; base qualities are not given.

The junction shows trimming of 3 bases on V and 1 base on J, plus 16 bases between the germline ends. From the cysteine through the phenylalanine, the CDR3 covers 16 amino acids. The only DNA kept is the CDR3, 48 bases in frame from the first base. One collaborating source in Seattle enrolled patients while the patients were actively infected and followed the patients over time throughout the course of disease. Whole blood was collected in K2EDTA tubes by collaborating institutions according to the institutions' own protocols. For TCRbeta analysis, collaborators shipped samples as frozen whole blood, isolated PBMCs, or DNA extracted from either of those sample types.

The sequence derives from a human donor with COVID-19, enrolled during active disease. The donor label of this sample is uncertain. Material for sequencing was peripheral blood. The rearranged chain carries TRBV23-1 and TRBJ2-7; a tentative D match to TRBD2 spans 6 bases. TRBV23-1 counts as an open reading frame of uncertain function. The CDR3 region reads CASSHPGTDYSYEQYF. The bases are TGCGCCAGCAGTCATCCCGGGACTGATTATTCCTACGAGCAGTACTTC.